Below, 11 T cell receptor beta chains from the same sample are listed, as sequenced in a study of identical twins. MiXCR was run by TCRdb on the 5' RACE reads, yielding one entry per CDR3 protein. The data show around 670,000 distinct CDR3 sequences, around 5.7% seen once. Sequencing used naive T cells sorted from blood. The origin of the receptors is a man between 18 and 29 years old in good health.

This clonotype was seen ten or more times. The chain's CDR3 is CASSSERGLEPYGQYV. The CDR3 DNA reads as TGTGCCAGCAGCTCTGAAAGAGGTCTAGAGCCTTACGGGCAGTACGTC. V and J are TRBV11-2 and TRBJ2-7; D is ambiguous. From germline, CDR1 is SGHAT and CDR2 FQNNGV. The length of the CDR3 is 16 residues.

This clonotype was counted many times. The chain joins TRBV12-3 or TRBV12-4 to TRBJ1-6, with D uncertain. Trimming removed 3 bases at V and 8 bases at J, with 8 bases between. This CDR3 is built from 13 residues. The CDR3 here is CASSFGLHSPLHF. As DNA, the CDR3 is TGTGCCAGCAGTTTTGGCCTTCATTCACCCCTCCACTTT.

In its sample, this clonotype was seen a few times. The gene calls are TRBV27 and TRBJ2-1; TRBD2 is a possible D gene (7 bases). Germline-derived CDR1 and CDR2 are MNHEY and SMNVEV (reference sequence). Between the trimmed V and J ends, which lost 7 bases and 0 bases, there was a span of 10 bases. The CDR3 loop spans 14 amino acids. The CDR3 loop is CASTGGLSYNEQFF. DNA of the CDR3: TGTGCCAGCACCGGGGGGCTCTCCTACAATGAGCAGTTCTTC.

The V gene is TRBV20-1, the J gene TRBJ2-2; D not resolved. The V and J ends lost 1 base and 5 bases respectively, with 11 bases between them. The CDR3 length is 14 residues. Germline V gives CDR1 DFQATT, CDR2 SNEGSKA (reference sequence). The CDR3: CSARADGRTGELFF. DNA for the CDR3: TGCAGTGCTAGAGCCGACGGCCGTACCGGGGAGCTGTTTTTT.

This clonotype was seen ten or more times. The CDR3 loop is CASSLAPGTDSYEQYF. The CDR3 DNA sequence: TGCGCCAGCAGCTTGGCCCCAGGGACGGACTCCTACGAGCAGTACTTC. The chain recombines TRBV5-1 with TRBJ2-7; D might be TRBD1 or TRBD2, each matching 5 bases. Germline lookup yields CDR1 SGHRS and CDR2 YFSETQ. V lost 0 bases and J lost 0, with 13 bases in between. There are 16 residues in the CDR3.

Of note for this clonotype: This may arise from a read error, as a much more abundant clone is one base away. The DNA of the CDR3 is TGTGCCAGCAGGATCCGGGGGGAGCAAGAGACCCAGTACTTC. Residues: CASRIRGEQETQYF. V and J are TRBV12-3 or TRBV12-4 and TRBJ2-5; 7 bases fit TRBD2. V dropped 6 bases and J dropped 2; count of bases not matched to a gene: 6. The CDR3 consists of 14 residues.

The chain has TRBV5-1 and TRBJ2-3, with D possibly matching TRBD1 (5 bases). Trimming removed 2 bases from V and 4 bases from J, with 17 bases in between. CDR3 length: 16 amino acids. Germline V gene sequence: CDR1 SGHRS, CDR2 YFSETQ. The CDR3 region has the DNA TGCGCCAGCAGCTTTCTACAGGATGTAAGTTCAGATACGCAGTATTTT. Protein product: CASSFLQDVSSDTQYF.

This clonotype was picked up a small number of times. The chain joins TRBV29-1 to TRBJ2-7; 7 bases are shared with TRBD1. CDR3 size: 14 residues. V lost 5 bases and J lost 3; bases outside the gene matches: 10. The germline V gene has CDR1 SQVTM and CDR2 ANQGSEA. CDR3 nucleotide sequence: TGCAGCGTTATAATACTGGACAGGAGCTACGAGCAGTACTTC. This sequence encodes CSVIILDRSYEQYF.

This clonotype was detected many times. V and J are TRBV5-1 and TRBJ2-2; D perhaps matches TRBD1 (5 bases). Trimming took off 0 bases at V and 1 base at J, with 7 bases between the two ends. The CDR3 runs 15 residues. Germline V gene lookup returns CDR1 SGHRS and CDR2 YFSETQ. CDR3 protein: CASSLGQGNTGELFF. The DNA of the CDR3 is TGCGCCAGCAGCTTGGGTCAGGGGAACACCGGGGAGCTGTTTTTT.

This clonotype occurred a few times. The rearrangement joins TRBV12-3 or TRBV12-4 to TRBJ1-2; D gene ambiguous. The CDR3 spans 14 residues. V was clipped by 1 base and J by 2 bases, with 8 bases between them. Here the CDR3 reads CASSLGIPNYGYTF. In DNA form, the CDR3 reads TGTGCCAGCAGTTTAGGGATACCCAACTATGGCTACACCTTC.

The V and J genes are TRBV18 and TRBJ2-7; TRBD1 matches 7 bases. Trimming cost V 6 bases and J 4 bases; bases outside gene matches: 9. The CDR3 length is 14 residues. Per the germline V gene, CDR1 is KGHSH and CDR2 is LQKENI. The CDR3 DNA is TGTGCCAGCTCTGCCGGGACAGAGAAATACGAGCAGTACTTC. Protein product: CASSAGTEKYEQYF.